The TCR beta chain under discussion was sequenced for a study of cytomegalovirus exposure and HLA in healthy donors. For this clone: The target antigen is unknown.

It was with 60 Vbeta and 13 Jbeta primers that the PCR ran. Profiled with immunoSEQ multiplex PCR; TCRdb holds only in-frame clones, not every one. Of under 200,000 clones listed, 70% to 85% are singletons. The CDR3 loop spans 14 amino acids. Per germline, CDR1 LGHNA and CDR2 YNFKEQ. J lost 6 bases, V lost 3 bases, and 4 bases had no gene match. The study's findings and limits: In a later analysis, roughly 17,000 TCR beta sequences were associated with HLA alleles at 0.05 false discovery rate. Generally TCR sequences proved uncommon, though certain public TCRs appeared in numerous donors. A later analysis reported that several of the most significant clusters appeared to be linked to common viral pathogens, among them Epstein-Barr virus.

This clonotype was obtained from a man aged 40-49 years in good health and CMV-seronegative. The genes are TRBV4-2 and TRBJ2-3; TRBD1 matches at 9 bases. Sample: PBMCs. This CDR3 reads CASSHQTGGDTQYF. In DNA form, the CDR3 reads TGTGCCAGCAGCCATCAAACAGGGGGCGATACGCAGTATTTT.